The rows below give T cell receptor beta chains drawn from one sample of a study of T cell clones after liver transplantation. Method: immunoSEQ multiplex PCR; TCRdb's copy keeps in-frame clones and lacks some. Of around 80,000 clones in the sample, roughly 80% were seen once. Sequencing was performed on CD4+ T cells from blood, taken approximately 3.5 years after liver transplant. All receptors derive from a human patient who received a liver transplant. Certain T cells may be donor cells from the graft. CDR3s include the opening cysteine and the closing phenylalanine or tryptophan. The order of the fields is V gene, CDR3 length, D gene, clone size, J gene, CDR3 protein, CDR3 DNA. The D gene is left open where the match is weak. Clone size is not always given. Where it is, it says once, few, many or a class for expanded clones.

TRBV7-8	15	TRBD1	NA	TRBJ2-7	CASKKRGQGVQEQYF	TGTGCCAGCAAAAAAAGGGGACAGGGAGTTCAGGAGCAGTACTTC
TRBV10-2	15	TRBD2	few	TRBJ2-1	CASSTGLAGVNEQFF	TGCGCCAGCAGTACGGGACTAGCGGGAGTCAATGAGCAGTTCTTC
TRBV28	11	NA	NA	TRBJ1-1	CATHVNTEAFF	TGTGCCACACACGTGAACACTGAAGCTTTCTTT
TRBV2	15	TRBD1	NA	TRBJ1-2	CASSPSGQGNYGYTF	TGTGCCAGCAGTCCATCGGGACAGGGTAACTATGGCTACACCTTC
TRBV20-1	11	TRBD1	few	TRBJ1-1	CRVDRVPEAFF	TGCAGAGTAGACAGGGTACCTGAAGCTTTCTTT
TRBV7-2	16	TRBD2	NA	TRBJ2-7	CASSSLSSGRKGEQYF	TGTGCCAGCAGCTCCCTTTCAAGCGGGAGAAAAGGAGAGCAGTACTTC
TRBV5-1	12	NA	NA	TRBJ2-2	CASSPESGELFF	TGCGCCAGCAGCCCGGAATCCGGGGAGCTGTTTTTT
TRBV2	12	NA	once	TRBJ2-6	CASNSGANVLTF	TGTGCCAGCAACTCTGGGGCCAACGTCCTGACTTTC
TRBV27	17	TRBD2	NA	TRBJ2-3	CASSLFGGLAGQGTQYF	TGTGCCAGCAGTTTATTCGGAGGACTAGCGGGCCAGGGTACGCAGTATTTT
TRBV2	11	NA	NA	TRBJ2-7	CASSDRALQYF	TGTGCCAGCAGTGATAGGGCCCTACAGTACTTC
TRBV12-2	18	NA	NA	TRBJ2-5	CASRSEKPRGTEQETQYF	TGTGCAAGTCGCTCCGAGAAACCGAGGGGCACGGAACAAGAGACCCAGTACTTC
TRBV7-3	17	NA	NA	TRBJ2-5	CASSLNPVGENQETQYF	TGTGCCAGCAGCTTAAACCCCGTGGGGGAGAACCAAGAGACCCAGTACTTC
TRBV5-1	17	NA	NA	TRBJ2-1	CASSLGGTTSSYNEQFF	TGCGCCAGCAGCTTGGGTGGAACTACGAGCTCCTACAATGAGCAGTTCTTC
TRBV23-1	20	NA	once	TRBJ1-3	CASSQRSDLPQCVFGNTIYF	TGCGCCAGCAGTCAACGATCAGATCTACCACAGTGCGTGTTTGGAAACACCATATATTTT
TRBV18	15	TRBD2	NA	TRBJ2-1	CASSGGLAGVNEQFF	TGTGCCAGCTCCGGGGGTCTAGCGGGAGTTAATGAGCAGTTCTTC
TRBV6-1	12	NA	NA	TRBJ1-5	CASDYSNQPQHF	TGTGCCAGCGATTATAGCAATCAGCCCCAGCATTTT
TRBV21-1	14	NA	few	TRBJ2-1	CASSKRGRSDEQFF	TGTGCCAGCAGCAAACGGGGACGTTCAGATGAGCAGTTCTTC
TRBV5-1	17	TRBD2	NA	TRBJ2-5	CASSLALGLAGQETQYF	TGCGCCAGCAGCTTGGCCCTAGGACTAGCGGGGCAAGAGACCCAGTACTTC
TRBV25-1	14	NA	once	TRBJ2-2	CASSESAHTGELFF	TGTGCCAGCAGTGAGTCCGCTCACACCGGGGAGCTGTTTTTT
TRBV15	15	TRBD1	NA	TRBJ2-7	CATSRDMTGGAEQYF	TGTGCCACCAGCAGAGACATGACAGGGGGCGCCGAGCAGTACTTC
TRBV5-1	14	NA	NA	TRBJ2-5	CASSGKTDQETQYF	TGCGCCAGCAGCGGGAAGACAGACCAAGAGACCCAGTACTTC
TRBV6-5	14	NA	once	TRBJ1-4	CASSFQGLRGKLFF	TGTGCCAGCAGTTTCCAGGGGCTTCGGGGAAAACTGTTTTTT
TRBV6-5	14	NA	NA	TRBJ2-1	CASSYSRPHDEQFF	TGTGCCAGCAGTTACTCGCGTCCACACGATGAGCAGTTCTTC
TRBV6-1	15	NA	NA	TRBJ2-1	CASRTAGGAYNEQFF	TGTGCCAGCAGAACCGCAGGGGGGGCGTACAATGAGCAGTTCTTC
TRBV6-4	14	NA	NA	TRBJ2-2	CASSDSIGGGELFF	TGTGCCAGCAGTGACTCGATCGGGGGCGGGGAGCTGTTTTTT
TRBV28	14	NA	once	TRBJ1-2	CASSLGLGRDGYTF	TGTGCCAGCAGTTTGGGTCTAGGGCGGGATGGCTACACCTTC
TRBV30	15	TRBD2	NA	TRBJ2-7	CAWSVGSGISYEQYF	TGTGCCTGGAGTGTAGGCAGCGGGATCTCCTACGAGCAGTACTTC
TRBV7-7	14	NA	NA	TRBJ2-3	CASSRGASTDTQYF	TGTGCCAGCAGCCGGGGGGCGAGCACAGATACGCAGTATTTT
TRBV7-3	14	NA	NA	TRBJ2-6	CASSQAAGANVLTF	TGTGCCAGCAGCCAAGCCGCTGGGGCCAACGTCCTGACTTTC
TRBV6-5	13	NA	NA	TRBJ1-5	CASSYRSNQPQHF	TGTGCCAGCTCGTACAGGAGCAATCAGCCCCAGCATTTT
TRBV6-1	16	NA	once	TRBJ2-3	CASSEWGGSSTDTQYF	TGTGCCAGCAGTGAGTGGGGCGGGTCTAGCACAGATACGCAGTATTTT
TRBV18	12	NA	NA	TRBJ2-2	CASSPGPGELFF	TGTGCCAGCTCACCCGGGCCCGGGGAGCTGTTTTTT
TRBV27	15	TRBD1	NA	TRBJ2-7	CASSTKRTGFYEQYF	TGTGCCAGCAGTACAAAAAGGACAGGGTTCTACGAGCAGTACTTC
TRBV15	15	TRBD2	NA	TRBJ2-7	CATSLYSGNSYEQYF	TGTGCCACCAGCCTTTATAGCGGGAACTCCTACGAGCAGTACTTC
TRBV10-3	13	TRBD1	NA	TRBJ1-1	CASRDRENTEAFF	TGTGCCTCCCGGGACAGGGAGAACACTGAAGCTTTCTTT
TRBV5-1	14	TRBD2	NA	TRBJ2-1	CASSPRTSSNEQFF	TGCGCCAGCAGCCCCCGGACTAGCAGTAATGAGCAGTTCTTC
TRBV29-1	13	NA	NA	TRBJ1-5	CSVLGTAGQPQHF	TGCAGCGTTTTGGGGACTGCGGGTCAGCCCCAGCATTTT
TRBV18	15	TRBD1	NA	TRBJ1-1	CASSFNRGMNTEAFF	TGTGCCAGCTCCTTCAACAGGGGAATGAACACTGAAGCTTTCTTT
TRBV21-1	14	NA	NA	TRBJ2-7	CASRVAGDPYEQYF	TGTGCCAGCAGGGTGGCGGGAGACCCCTACGAGCAGTACTTC
TRBV10-3	13	NA	NA	TRBJ2-1	CAISETAYNEQFF	TGTGCCATCAGTGAGACCGCTTACAATGAGCAGTTCTTC
TRBV28	14	NA	NA	TRBJ2-2	CASRADSNTGELFF	TGTGCCAGCAGGGCGGACAGCAACACCGGGGAGCTGTTTTTT
TRBV7-9	13	NA	NA	TRBJ1-1	CASSLIRAPEAFF	TGTGCCAGCAGCTTAATCAGGGCCCCTGAAGCTTTCTTT
TRBV28	15	TRBD2	NA	TRBJ2-1	CASSPGTSVYNEQFF	TGTGCCAGCAGTCCTGGGACTAGCGTGTACAATGAGCAGTTCTTC
TRBV28	13	NA	NA	TRBJ1-2	CASSLQEIYGYTF	TGTGCCAGCAGTTTACAGGAGATCTATGGCTACACCTTC
TRBV29-1	11	NA	NA	TRBJ2-3	CSVALGDTQYF	TGCAGCGTTGCGTTGGGGGATACGCAGTATTTT
TRBV11-2	17	NA	NA	TRBJ1-4	CASSSRGPRATNEKLFF	TGTGCCAGCAGCTCCAGGGGACCTAGGGCAACTAATGAAAAACTGTTTTTT
TRBV6-4	13	TRBD2	NA	TRBJ2-7	CASSATTSGEQYF	TGTGCCAGCAGTGCCACCACTAGCGGCGAGCAGTACTTC
TRBV7-8	15	NA	NA	TRBJ1-1	CASSPGGGGVTEAFF	TGTGCCAGCAGCCCCGGAGGGGGTGGGGTGACTGAAGCTTTCTTT
TRBV19	14	TRBD1	NA	TRBJ1-2	CASSRTDRAAGYTF	TGTGCCAGTAGTCGGACCGACAGGGCCGCTGGCTACACCTTC
TRBV18	13	NA	NA	TRBJ2-5	CASSPFIQETQYF	TGTGCCAGCTCACCTTTCATCCAAGAGACCCAGTACTTC
TRBV6-5	13	NA	NA	TRBJ1-1	CASRRGRGTGAFF	TGTGCCAGCAGGAGGGGCCGGGGAACGGGAGCTTTCTTT